This T cell receptor (beta chain) emerged from a study of T cells in women clearing cervical HPV infection. Study details: For cases, blood was sampled a median 149 days after lesion detection, interquartile range roughly 80 to 220 days. Study conclusions and caveats: Richness differences could reflect unmeasured T-cell content per sample.

TCRdb's table, derived via immunoSEQ multiplex PCR, lists solely in-frame clones and lacks some. In all, the sample yields some 32,000 clones. As to this clone: Its target is not known.

The sequence derives from a woman between 18 and 69 years old with a cervical HPV16 infection that either progressed to CIN3+ or cleared (not recorded which). Sequenced sample: blood buffy coat.

The CDR3 is CASRLSGETQYF. The CDR3 DNA, read in part, is TGCGCCAGCAGACTCAGCGGGGAGACC. The genes are TRBV5-1 and TRBJ2-5; D may be TRBD2 (6 bases). The read ends 3 residues early relative to the CDR3; the germline J gene fills the gap. In germline, CDR1 is SGHRS, CDR2 YFSETQ. V was shortened by 5 bases and J by 5 bases, with 10 bases between the two germline ends. This CDR3 comprises 12 residues.